This TCR beta chain was recorded in a study of cytomegalovirus exposure and HLA in healthy donors. General observations from the study: A few chains linked to CMV were shown in vitro to be specific for CMV antigens. It was reportedly the case that the classifier diagnosed cytomegalovirus status with high specificity and sensitivity. Rare sequences made up most TCRs, while some public TCRs were found in many donors. Fewer than 200 TCR beta chains were listed as cytomegalovirus-associated.

Clones were sequenced by immunoSEQ multiplex PCR, and TCRdb holds only the in-frame ones, with some missing. This sample has about 160,000 clones, with around 96% found just once. Comments on this clone: Its antigen is as yet unknown.

The TCR originated in a young woman in good health and CMV-seronegative. Sequenced material: PBMCs.

CDR3 loop: CASSPTQGVSGTQYF. The CDR3 DNA reads TGTGCCAGCTCACCAACACAGGGGGTATCAGGGACCCAGTACTTC. The V gene is TRBV18, the J gene TRBJ2-5; 8 nucleotides align to TRBD1. V lost 2 bases, J lost 7 bases, and 9 bases stayed unmatched. This CDR3 is built from 15 residues. CDR1 and CDR2 (germline): KGHSH, LQKENI.